These T cell receptor beta chains were read from a single sample in a study of identical twins. TCRdb ran MiXCR on the 5' RACE reads and lists one entry per CDR3 protein. The repertoire holds 700,000 or so distinct CDR3 sequences, with around 20% as singletons. These sequences were also reported in another study, on T cells expressing NK-cell markers.

Sequenced sample: PBMCs. These TCRs come from a young woman in good health. Each CDR3 is given with its conserved first and last residue. The D gene is left open where the match is weak. Rows give clone size only sometimes, using once, few, many, or a class for an expanded clone.

CDR3 protein	CDR3 DNA	D gene	clone size	V gene	J gene
CSVQRAESSYNEQFF	TGCAGTGTTCAGCGGGCCGAGAGCTCCTACAATGAGCAGTTCTTC	NA	few	TRBV20-1	TRBJ2-1
CAISGDLAGVGNEQFF	TGTGCCATCAGTGGAGACCTAGCGGGAGTTGGGAATGAGCAGTTCTTC	TRBD2	many	TRBV10-3	TRBJ2-1
CASSESQDTQYF	TGTGCCAGCAGCGAGAGCCAAGATACACAGTACTTC	NA	NA	TRBV9	TRBJ2-5
CASSLAQPPYEQYF	TGCGCCAGCAGCTTGGCCCAACCCCCCTACGAGCAGTACTTC	NA	few	TRBV5-1	TRBJ2-7
CSARDIGQGYEQYF	TGCAGTGCTAGAGATATAGGACAGGGTTACGAGCAGTACTTC	TRBD1	NA	TRBV20-1	TRBJ2-7
CASSGRLAGLTDTQYF	TGTGCCAGCAGTGGGCGACTAGCGGGACTCACAGATACGCAGTATTTT	TRBD2	NA	TRBV6-8	TRBJ2-3
CASSLDAMLQFF	TGTGCCAGCAGCTTAGATGCTATGCTACAGTTCTTC	NA	few	TRBV11-3	TRBJ2-1
CSARIYGTSRSTDTQYF	TGCAGTGCTAGAATCTACGGGACTAGCAGAAGCACAGATACGCAGTATTTT	TRBD2	many	TRBV20-1	TRBJ2-3
CASRPGQGEAFF	TGTGCCAGCAGACCAGGACAGGGGGAAGCTTTCTTT	TRBD1	few	TRBV12-3/TRBV12-4	TRBJ1-1
CSAKGAGELFF	TGCAGTGCCAAGGGCGCGGGGGAGCTGTTTTTT	NA	NA	TRBV20-1	TRBJ2-2
CASSLGGTSQLVYEQFF	TGTGCCAGCAGCTTGGGGGGAACGAGCCAGTTGGTCTATGAGCAGTTCTTC	NA	few	TRBV5-5	TRBJ2-1
CASCQQTRTGGQSSYEQYF	TGTGCCAGCTGCCAGCAGACCAGGACAGGGGGCCAGAGCTCCTACGAGCAGTACTTC	TRBD1	NA	TRBV3-1	TRBJ2-7
CASSFPGQGVHEQYF	TGCGCCAGCAGCTTTCCGGGACAGGGTGTACACGAGCAGTACTTC	TRBD1	many	TRBV5-1	TRBJ2-7
CASSPYGTGASYEQYF	TGTGCCAGCAGCCCCTATGGGACAGGGGCTTCCTACGAGCAGTACTTC	TRBD1	few	TRBV7-9	TRBJ2-7
CASSLEGGGYTF	TGCGCCAGCAGCTTGGAGGGGGGCGGCTACACCTTC	NA	many	TRBV5-1	TRBJ1-2
CASSFGQPTGELFF	TGCGCCAGCAGCTTTGGACAGCCCACCGGGGAGCTGTTTTTT	NA	NA	TRBV5-1	TRBJ2-2
CASSWDLAPSTDTQYF	TGTGCCAGCAGCTGGGACTTAGCGCCAAGCACAGATACGCAGTATTTT	NA	many	TRBV7-9	TRBJ2-3
CASSSNVDPNSNQPQHF	TGTGCCAGCAGCTCTAACGTGGACCCCAATAGCAATCAGCCCCAGCATTTT	NA	few	TRBV7-6	TRBJ1-5
CASSREQFF	TGTGCCAGCAGCCGGGAGCAGTTCTTC	NA	few	TRBV11-2	TRBJ2-1
CSAGSAAVGPQHF	TGCAGTGCTGGCTCTGCGGCCGTAGGTCCCCAGCATTTT	NA	few	TRBV20-1	TRBJ1-5
CASKTSRVSGANVLTF	TGTGCCAGCAAGACCAGTCGGGTCTCTGGGGCCAACGTCCTGACTTTC	NA	NA	TRBV3-1	TRBJ2-6
CASSYLREGVSYNEQFF	TGTGCCAGCAGTTACCTGCGGGAGGGCGTATCCTACAATGAGCAGTTCTTC	TRBD2	NA	TRBV6-5	TRBJ2-1